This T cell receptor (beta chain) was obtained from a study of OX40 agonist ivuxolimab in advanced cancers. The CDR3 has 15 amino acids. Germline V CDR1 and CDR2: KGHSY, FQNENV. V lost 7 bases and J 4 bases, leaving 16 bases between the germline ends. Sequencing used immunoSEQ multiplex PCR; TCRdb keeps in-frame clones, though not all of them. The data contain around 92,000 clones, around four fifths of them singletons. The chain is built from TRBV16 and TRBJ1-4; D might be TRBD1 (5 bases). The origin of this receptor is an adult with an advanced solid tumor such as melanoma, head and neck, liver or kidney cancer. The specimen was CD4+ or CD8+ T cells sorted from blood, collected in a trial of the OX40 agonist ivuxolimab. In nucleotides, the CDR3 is TGTGCCAGCAACCCCTCGGGACCTGGTAATGAAAAACTGTTTTTT. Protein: CASNPSGPGNEKLFF.